These 5 T cell receptor beta chains originate from one sample sequenced in a study of response to subunit inactivated influenza vaccine. TCRdb re-called the RT-PCR reads through MiXCR, storing one row per CDR3 protein. The sample lists about 310,000 distinct CDR3 sequences, around a fifth occurring once. This sample comprised PBMCs from blood, obtained 21 months after vaccination. The receptors were gathered from a man between 50 and 69 years old who received an inactivated influenza vaccine.

V usage is TRBV3-1 and J usage is TRBJ1-1; D might be TRBD1 (6 bases). The V gene's germline CDR1 is LGHDT and CDR2 YNNKEL (reference sequence). Trimming left V 4 bases short and J 1 base short, with 10 bases between. This CDR3 has 14 residues. CDR3 residues: CASSRGQQNTEAFF. The CDR3 DNA follows: TGTGCCAGCAGCCGGGGACAACAGAACACTGAAGCTTTCTTT.

CDR3 amino acids: CASSPQSSSDTQYF. The CDR3 DNA sequence: TGTGCCAGCAGCCCCCAAAGTAGCTCAGATACGCAGTATTTT. The rearrangement links TRBV12-3 or TRBV12-4 to TRBJ2-3; no definite D call. The length of the CDR3 is 14 residues. Trimming left V 6 bases short and J 4 bases short, with 14 bases between.

The table lists this clonotype with many counts. The chain's CDR3 is CSVGTGTGAQPQHF. The CDR3 region has the DNA TGCAGCGTGGGAACCGGGACAGGGGCTCAGCCCCAGCATTTT. V and J are TRBV29-1 and TRBJ1-5, with 10 bases lining up with TRBD1. J gave up 6 bases and V 6 bases, and 8 bases lay outside the gene matches. CDR3 length: 14 amino acids. Germline assignment: CDR1 SQVTM and CDR2 ANQGSEA.

The sample holds a few counts of this clonotype. The V call is TRBV4-1, the J call TRBJ1-5; D unclear. Germline assignment: CDR1 MGHRA and CDR2 YSYEKL. The germline V and J ends were trimmed by 0 bases and 5 bases, with 14 bases remaining between them. The CDR3 runs 16 residues. The CDR3 loop is CASSQEPIGTHQPQHF. CDR3 nucleotide sequence: TGCGCCAGCAGCCAAGAACCTATTGGTACGCATCAGCCCCAGCATTTT.

The chain employs TRBV6-5 and TRBJ1-5; no clear D. The CDR3 is 14 residues long. The germline gives CDR1 MNHEY, CDR2 SVGAGI. V was cut by 2 bases and J by 7 bases, with 12 bases left in between. CDR3 loop: CASSYGWAGQPQHF. CDR3 in DNA: TGTGCCAGCAGTTACGGTTGGGCTGGGCAGCCCCAGCATTTT.